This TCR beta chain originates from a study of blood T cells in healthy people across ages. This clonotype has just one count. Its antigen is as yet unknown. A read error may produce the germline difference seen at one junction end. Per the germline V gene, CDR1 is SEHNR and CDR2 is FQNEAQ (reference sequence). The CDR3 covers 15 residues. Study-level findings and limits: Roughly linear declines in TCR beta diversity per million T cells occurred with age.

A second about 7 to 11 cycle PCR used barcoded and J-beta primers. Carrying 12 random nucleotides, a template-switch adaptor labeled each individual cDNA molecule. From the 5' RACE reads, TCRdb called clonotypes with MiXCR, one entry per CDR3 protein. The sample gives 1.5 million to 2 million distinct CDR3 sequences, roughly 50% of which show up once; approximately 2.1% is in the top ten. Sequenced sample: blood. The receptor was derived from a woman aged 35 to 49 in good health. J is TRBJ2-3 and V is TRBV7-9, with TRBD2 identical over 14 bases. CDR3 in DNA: TGTGTCAGCAGCCAGACTAGCGGGGGGGCTCGTACGCAGTATTTT. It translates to CVSSQTSGGARTQYF.